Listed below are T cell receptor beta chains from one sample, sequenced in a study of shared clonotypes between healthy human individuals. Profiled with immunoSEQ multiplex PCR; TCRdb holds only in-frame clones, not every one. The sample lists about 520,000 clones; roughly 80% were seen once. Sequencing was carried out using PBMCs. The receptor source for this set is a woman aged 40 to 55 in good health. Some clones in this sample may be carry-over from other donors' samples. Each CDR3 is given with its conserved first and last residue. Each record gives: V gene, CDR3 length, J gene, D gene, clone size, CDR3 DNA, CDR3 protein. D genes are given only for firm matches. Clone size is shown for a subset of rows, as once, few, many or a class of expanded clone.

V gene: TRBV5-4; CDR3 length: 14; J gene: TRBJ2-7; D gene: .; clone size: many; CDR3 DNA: TGTGCCAGCAGCTTGGGGGCAGGGTTGGGCGAGCAGTACTTC; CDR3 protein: CASSLGAGLGEQYF
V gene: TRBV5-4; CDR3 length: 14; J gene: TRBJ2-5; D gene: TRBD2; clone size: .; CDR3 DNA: TGTGCCAGCAGCGGGAGCGGGAGTGGCGAGACCCAGTACTTC; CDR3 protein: CASSGSGSGETQYF
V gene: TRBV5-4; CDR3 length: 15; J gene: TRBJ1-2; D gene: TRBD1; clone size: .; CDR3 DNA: TGTGCCAGCAGCTGGGACAGGGGCACTAACTATGGCTACACCTTC; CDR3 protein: CASSWDRGTNYGYTF
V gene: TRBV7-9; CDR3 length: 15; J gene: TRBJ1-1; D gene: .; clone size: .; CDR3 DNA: TGTGCCAGCAGCTTAGGGACCCAAACGGGCACTGAAGCTTTCTTT; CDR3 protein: CASSLGTQTGTEAFF
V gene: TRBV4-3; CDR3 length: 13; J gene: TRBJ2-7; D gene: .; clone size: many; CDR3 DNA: TGCGCCAGCAGCCATCGGCGGTTCTACGAGCAGTACTTC; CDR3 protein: CASSHRRFYEQYF
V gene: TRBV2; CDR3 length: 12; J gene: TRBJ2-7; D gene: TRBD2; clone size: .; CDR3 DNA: TGTGCCAGCAATCGGGGGGCCTACGAGCAGTACTTC; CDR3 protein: CASNRGAYEQYF
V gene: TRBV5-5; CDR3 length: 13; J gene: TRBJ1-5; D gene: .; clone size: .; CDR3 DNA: TGTGCCAGCAGCCTGAACGGAGACCAGCCCCAGCATTTT; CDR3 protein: CASSLNGDQPQHF
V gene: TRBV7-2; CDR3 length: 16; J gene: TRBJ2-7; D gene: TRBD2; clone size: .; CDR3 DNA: TGTGCCAGCAGCTTAAGGTCGGCGGGAGGGCCCTACGAGCAGTACTTC; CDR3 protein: CASSLRSAGGPYEQYF
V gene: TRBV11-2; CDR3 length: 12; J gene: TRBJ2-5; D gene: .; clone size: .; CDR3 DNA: TGTGCCAGCACGCTAGGACTAGAGACCCAGTACTTC; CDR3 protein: CASTLGLETQYF
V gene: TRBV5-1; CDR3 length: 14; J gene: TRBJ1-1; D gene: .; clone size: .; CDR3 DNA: TGCGCCAGCACCCCCGGCAGGGCCGAGGGGGAAGCTTTCTTT; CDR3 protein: CASTPGRAEGEAFF
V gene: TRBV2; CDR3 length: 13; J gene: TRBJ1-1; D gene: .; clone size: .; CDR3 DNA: TGTGCCAGCAGTGGGGGGGTGAACACTGAAGCTTTCTTT; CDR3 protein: CASSGGVNTEAFF
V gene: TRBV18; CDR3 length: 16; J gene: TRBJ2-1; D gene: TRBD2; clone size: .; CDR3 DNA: TGTGCCAGCTCACCAACGACTAGCGGCTTCTACAATGAGCAGTTCTTC; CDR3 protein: CASSPTTSGFYNEQFF
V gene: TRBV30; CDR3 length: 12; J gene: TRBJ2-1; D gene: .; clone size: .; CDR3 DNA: TGTGCCTGGAGTGTCAGATACAATGAGCAGTTCTTC; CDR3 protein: CAWSVRYNEQFF
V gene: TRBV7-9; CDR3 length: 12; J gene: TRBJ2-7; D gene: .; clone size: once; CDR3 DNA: TGTGCCAGCAGCTTAGGTGTGGGTGAGCAGTACTTC; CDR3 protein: CASSLGVGEQYF
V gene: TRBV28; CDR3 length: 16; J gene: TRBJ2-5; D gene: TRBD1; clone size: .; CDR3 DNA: TGTGCCAGCAGTTTATTCGGGACAGGGGAGACAGAGACCCAGTACTTC; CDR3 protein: CASSLFGTGETETQYF